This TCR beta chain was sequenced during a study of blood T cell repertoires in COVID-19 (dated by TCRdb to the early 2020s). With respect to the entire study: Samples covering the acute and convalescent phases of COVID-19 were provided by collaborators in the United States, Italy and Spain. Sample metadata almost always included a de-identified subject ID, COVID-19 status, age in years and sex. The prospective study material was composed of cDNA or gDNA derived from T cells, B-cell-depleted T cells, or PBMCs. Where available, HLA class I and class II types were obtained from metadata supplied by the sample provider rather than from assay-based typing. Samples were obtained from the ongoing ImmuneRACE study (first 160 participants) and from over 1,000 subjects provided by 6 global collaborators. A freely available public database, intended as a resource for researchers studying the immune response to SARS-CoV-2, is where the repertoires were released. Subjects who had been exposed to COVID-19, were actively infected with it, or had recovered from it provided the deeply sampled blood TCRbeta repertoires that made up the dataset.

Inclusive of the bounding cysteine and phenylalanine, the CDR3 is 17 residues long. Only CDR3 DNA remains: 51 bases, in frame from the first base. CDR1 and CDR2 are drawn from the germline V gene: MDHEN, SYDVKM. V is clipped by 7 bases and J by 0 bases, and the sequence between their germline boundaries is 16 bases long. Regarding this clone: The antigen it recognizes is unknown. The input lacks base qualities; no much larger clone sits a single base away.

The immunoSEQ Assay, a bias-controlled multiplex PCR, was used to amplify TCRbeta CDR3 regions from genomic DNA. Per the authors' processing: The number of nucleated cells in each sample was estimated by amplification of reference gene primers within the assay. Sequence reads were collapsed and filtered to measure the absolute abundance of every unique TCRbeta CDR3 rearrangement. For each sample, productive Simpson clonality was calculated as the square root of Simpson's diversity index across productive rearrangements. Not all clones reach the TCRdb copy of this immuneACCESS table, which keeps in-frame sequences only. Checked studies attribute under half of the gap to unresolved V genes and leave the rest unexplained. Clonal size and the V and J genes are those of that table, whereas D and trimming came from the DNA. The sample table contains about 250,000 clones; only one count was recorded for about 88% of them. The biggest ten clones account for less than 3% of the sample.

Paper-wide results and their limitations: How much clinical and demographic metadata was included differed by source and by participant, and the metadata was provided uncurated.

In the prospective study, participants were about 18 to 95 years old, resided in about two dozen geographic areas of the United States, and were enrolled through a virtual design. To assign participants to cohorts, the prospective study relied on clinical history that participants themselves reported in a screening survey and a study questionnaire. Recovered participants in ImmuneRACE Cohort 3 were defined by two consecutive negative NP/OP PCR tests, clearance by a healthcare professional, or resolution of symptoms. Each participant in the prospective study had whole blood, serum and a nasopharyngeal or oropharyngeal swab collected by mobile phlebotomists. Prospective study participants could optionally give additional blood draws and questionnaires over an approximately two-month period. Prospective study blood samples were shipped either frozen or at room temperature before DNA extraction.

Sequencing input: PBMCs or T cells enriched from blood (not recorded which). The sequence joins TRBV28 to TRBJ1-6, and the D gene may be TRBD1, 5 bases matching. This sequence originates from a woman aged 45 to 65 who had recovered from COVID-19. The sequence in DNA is TGTGCCAGCAACTCCCCAGCGGGGGTCTCCTATAATTCACCCCTCCACTTT. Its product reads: CASNSPAGVSYNSPLHF.